This TCR beta chain emerged from a study of T-cell reconstitution after alpha-beta-depleted transplantation in children. CDR1 is SEHNR, CDR2 FQNEAQ, per germline (reference sequence). The CDR3 runs to 16 residues. With V trimmed by 4 bases and J by 4 bases, 10 bases remained unmatched. This clonotype appeared many times. Unique molecular identifiers were incorporated when the TCRbeta library was constructed. One entry per CDR3 protein, called by TCRdb with MiXCR from the PCR reads. The table has a few hundred thousand distinct CDR3 sequences, around 20% seen once; the top ten hold roughly 9.7%. The rearrangement links TRBV7-9 to TRBJ2-1; 7 bases map to TRBD1. The material sequenced was PBMCs, mostly from graft donor cells, taken 180 days after TCRalphabeta/CD19-depleted stem cell transplant. This sequence originates from a male patient aged 5 to 17 who had a stem cell transplant for acute lymphoblastic leukemia, so the T cells may come from the graft donor. CDR3 residues: CASSWKPGQLYNEQFF. CDR3 nucleotide sequence: TGTGCCAGCAGCTGGAAACCGGGACAGCTATACAATGAGCAGTTCTTC.